Following are 10 T cell receptor beta chains from one sample sequenced in a study of cytomegalovirus exposure and HLA in healthy donors. Primers for the PCR totalled 60 Vbeta and 13 Jbeta. Repertoires were generated with immunoSEQ multiplex PCR, while TCRdb's copy carries only in-frame clones and drops some. The sample consists of fewer than 200,000 clones, roughly 80% of them appearing once. Specimen: PBMCs. All receptors derive from a woman between 50 and 59 years old in good health and CMV-seronegative.

The CDR3 reads CASSWAGLGGSTEAFF. The CDR3 nucleotides read TGTGCCAGCAGCTGGGCCGGGCTGGGGGGGTCCACTGAAGCTTTCTTT. This rearrangement joins TRBV5-6 to TRBJ1-1, with D possibly being TRBD1 (5 bases). The V end was cut by 3 bases, the J end by 4 bases, with 19 bases between. Per germline, CDR1 SGHDT and CDR2 YYEEEE. The CDR3 length is 16 residues. The full variable domain, in which reference TRBV5-6 and TRBJ1-1 provide the parts outside the CDR3, is DAGVTQSPTHLIKTRGQQVTLRCSPKSGHDTVSWYQQALGQGPQFIFQYYEEEERQRGNFPDRFSGHQFPNYSSELNVNALLLGDSALYLCASSWAGLGGSTEAFFGQGTRLTVV.

This clone was counted many times. The chain is built from TRBV27 and TRBJ1-3; TRBD1 might be the D (5 bases). The CDR3 has 13 residues. The germline gives CDR1 MNHEY, CDR2 SMNVEV (reference sequence). The germline V and J ends were trimmed by 5 bases and 2 bases, with 7 bases remaining between them. Here the CDR3 DNA reads TGTGCCAGCAGTCAGGGAACTGGAAACACCATATATTTT. Protein: CASSQGTGNTIYF.

V usage is TRBV28 and J usage is TRBJ2-1; 9 bases match TRBD2. Per the germline V gene, CDR1 is MDHEN and CDR2 is SYDVKM. Unmatched junction bases numbered 3, after V lost 6 bases and J lost 0 bases. The CDR3 is made up of 15 amino acids. CDR3 protein: CASRGSGSSYNEQFF. For the CDR3, the DNA is TGTGCCAGCAGAGGTAGCGGGAGCTCCTACAATGAGCAGTTCTTC.

This clone was seen a handful of times. V usage is TRBV27 and J usage is TRBJ2-1; 9 nucleotides match TRBD2. Trimming took 3 bases from V and 6 from J; bases not matched to a gene: 6. Germline V gene data show CDR1 as MNHEY and CDR2 as SMNVEV (reference sequence). The CDR3 spans 15 residues. The DNA for the CDR3 is TGTGCCAGCAGTTTGGTTGCGGGAGGGCTCAATGAGCAGTTCTTC. It specifies CASSLVAGGLNEQFF.

The V gene is TRBV6-5, the J gene TRBJ1-1; TRBD1 is a possible D gene (6 bases). In germline, CDR1 is MNHEY, CDR2 SVGAGI. This CDR3 contains 15 residues. Between the trimmed V and J ends, which lost 0 bases and 0 bases, there was a span of 8 bases. This CDR3 reads CASSYSTGLNTEAFF. CDR3 DNA: TGTGCCAGCAGTTACTCTACAGGGTTGAACACTGAAGCTTTCTTT.

The chain combines TRBV7-2 with TRBJ1-2, with 10 bases aligning to TRBD1. The CDR3 is made up of 13 amino acids. V lost 6 bases to trimming and J lost 6 bases; unmatched junction nucleotides: 4. CDR1 and CDR2 from the germline V gene are SGHTA and FQGNSA. This CDR3 reads CASRLDRGNGYTF. CDR3 nucleotide sequence: TGTGCCAGCAGACTGGACAGGGGGAATGGCTACACCTTC. The variable domain in full, with the rest retrieved from reference TRBV7-2 and TRBJ1-2, is GAGVSQSPSNKVTEKGKDVELRCDPISGHTALYWYRQSLGQGLEFLIYFQGNSAPDKSGLPSDRFSAERTGGSVSTLTIQRTQQEDSAVYLCASRLDRGNGYTFGSGTRLTVV.

The chain combines TRBV5-1 with TRBJ2-7; TRBD2 is a possible D gene (6 bases). V was cut by 0 bases and J by 1 base, with 11 bases left in between. This CDR3 has 15 residues. From germline, CDR1 is SGHRS and CDR2 YFSETQ. This CDR3 reads CASSLAEGRSYEQYF. CDR3 nucleotide sequence: TGCGCCAGCAGCTTGGCGGAGGGAAGGTCCTACGAGCAGTACTTC.

The chain links TRBV10-1 to TRBJ1-5; D possibly corresponds to TRBD1 (5 bases). Germline V gene lookup returns CDR1 WNHNN and CDR2 SYGVQD (reference sequence). Trimming shortened V by 2 bases and J by 0 bases, and 17 bases separated the two germline ends. This CDR3 spans 18 amino acids. CDR3 sequence: CASSEKDTLQYSNQPQHF. The CDR3 bases are TGCGCCAGCAGTGAGAAGGACACACTTCAGTATAGCAATCAGCCCCAGCATTTT.

V usage is TRBV7-2 and J usage is TRBJ2-3, with a possible D match to TRBD1 (6 bases). Germline values: CDR1 SGHTA, CDR2 FQGNSA. V was shortened by 5 bases and J by 3 bases, with 15 bases between the two germline ends. The CDR3 has 15 residues. CDR3 in amino acids: CASSLPQGRTDTQYF. CDR3 DNA sequence: TGTGCCAGCAGCCTTCCTCAGGGGCGAACAGATACGCAGTATTTT.

This clone was seen just once. The gene calls are TRBV7-2 and TRBJ2-3; 9 bases agree with TRBD2. This CDR3 has 16 amino acids. The germline V gene has CDR1 SGHTA and CDR2 FQGNSA. J gave up 5 bases and V 1 base, and 7 bases lay outside the gene matches. The CDR3 protein is CASSLVATSGGDTQYF. DNA for the CDR3: TGTGCCAGCAGCTTAGTCGCGACTAGCGGTGGAGATACGCAGTATTTT.